A selection of T cell receptor beta chains follows, all from one sample in a study of CD8+ T cells in alopecia areata. TCRdb keeps only in-frame clones here, not all; method: immunoSEQ multiplex PCR. This sample has under 300,000 clones, with roughly two thirds found just once. The sequencing here drew on CD4+ T cells sorted from blood, taken at week 0. The source of these receptors is a human donor with alopecia areata. Both conserved end residues are part of each CDR3. Fields, in order: V gene, clone size, D gene, J gene, CDR3 DNA, CDR3 protein. The D gene is left open where the match is weak. Size is stated for part of the rows, as once, few or many counts, or as a class when the clone is expanded.

v_call: TRBV29-1
clone_size: NA
d_call: TRBD1
j_call: TRBJ1-3
cdr3_nt: TGCAGCGTTGATCTTAGACAGGGACCTGGAAACACCATATATTTT
cdr3_aa: CSVDLRQGPGNTIYF

v_call: TRBV29-1
clone_size: NA
d_call: NA
j_call: TRBJ1-4
cdr3_nt: TGCAGCGTTGAAGCTGCGGGGGTTAATGAAAAACTGTTTTTT
cdr3_aa: CSVEAAGVNEKLFF

v_call: TRBV30
clone_size: NA
d_call: NA
j_call: TRBJ2-5
cdr3_nt: TGTGCCTGGAGTGTCTTTGGGTCAGGGCAAGAGACCCAGTACTTC
cdr3_aa: CAWSVFGSGQETQYF

v_call: TRBV30
clone_size: NA
d_call: TRBD1
j_call: TRBJ2-3
cdr3_nt: TGTGCCTGTTCCGGGGACAGGGGGGCAGATACGCAGTATTTT
cdr3_aa: CACSGDRGADTQYF

v_call: TRBV29-1
clone_size: NA
d_call: NA
j_call: TRBJ2-5
cdr3_nt: TGCAGCGTTGAAGGGCCGGGTATCGAGACCCAGTACTTC
cdr3_aa: CSVEGPGIETQYF

v_call: TRBV27
clone_size: NA
d_call: NA
j_call: TRBJ2-7
cdr3_nt: TGTGCCAGCAGACGGGGAATTGGCTACGAGCAGTACTTC
cdr3_aa: CASRRGIGYEQYF

v_call: TRBV6-5
clone_size: NA
d_call: NA
j_call: TRBJ2-2
cdr3_nt: TGTGCCAGCAGTTACCTCCCAGTGAACACCGGGGAGCTGTTTTTT
cdr3_aa: CASSYLPVNTGELFF

v_call: TRBV29-1
clone_size: NA
d_call: TRBD1
j_call: TRBJ1-2
cdr3_nt: TGCAGCGTTGGAGACAGGGGGCTTGGGTATGGCTACACCTTC
cdr3_aa: CSVGDRGLGYGYTF

v_call: TRBV2
clone_size: NA
d_call: TRBD1
j_call: TRBJ1-4
cdr3_nt: TGTGCCAGCAGTTCCACTGGGACAGCGTATGAAAAACTGTTTTTT
cdr3_aa: CASSSTGTAYEKLFF

v_call: TRBV4-3
clone_size: NA
d_call: NA
j_call: TRBJ1-1
cdr3_nt: TGCGCCAGCAGCCAAGATAATGAACTGACTGAAGCTTTCTTT
cdr3_aa: CASSQDNELTEAFF

v_call: TRBV27
clone_size: few
d_call: NA
j_call: TRBJ2-7
cdr3_nt: TGTGCCAGCAATACCTGGACAAAAGACTACGAGCAGTACTTC
cdr3_aa: CASNTWTKDYEQYF

v_call: TRBV5-6
clone_size: few
d_call: TRBD1
j_call: TRBJ2-7
cdr3_nt: TGTGCCAGCAGCTATGGCATTAGATGGGACAGGGCCTCCTACGAGCAGTACTTC
cdr3_aa: CASSYGIRWDRASYEQYF

v_call: TRBV6-5
clone_size: NA
d_call: NA
j_call: TRBJ1-2
cdr3_nt: TGTGCCACCAGACAATACTATGGCTACACCTTC
cdr3_aa: CATRQYYGYTF

v_call: TRBV7-2
clone_size: NA
d_call: NA
j_call: TRBJ2-7
cdr3_nt: TGTGCCAGCAGCACTGGGGACGAGCAGTACTTC
cdr3_aa: CASSTGDEQYF

v_call: TRBV4-1
clone_size: NA
d_call: NA
j_call: TRBJ1-2
cdr3_nt: TGCGCCAGCAGCCAAGACAGGGGAAGGCACAGTGGCTACACCTTC
cdr3_aa: CASSQDRGRHSGYTF

v_call: TRBV7-9
clone_size: NA
d_call: NA
j_call: TRBJ1-2
cdr3_nt: TGTGCCAGCAGCTCCGGGACACGGTTTAACTATGGCTACACCTTC
cdr3_aa: CASSSGTRFNYGYTF

v_call: TRBV12-5
clone_size: NA
d_call: NA
j_call: TRBJ2-5
cdr3_nt: TGTGCTAGTGGGGCGTCAGGAGGAGAGACCCAGTACTTC
cdr3_aa: CASGASGGETQYF

v_call: TRBV6-5
clone_size: once
d_call: NA
j_call: TRBJ1-1
cdr3_nt: TGTGCCAGCACCAACGGGCCTGAAGCTTTCTTT
cdr3_aa: CASTNGPEAFF

v_call: TRBV15
clone_size: NA
d_call: NA
j_call: TRBJ1-2
cdr3_nt: TGTGCCACCAGCAGAGGAGTCGACTATGGCTACACCTTC
cdr3_aa: CATSRGVDYGYTF

v_call: TRBV6-5
clone_size: NA
d_call: NA
j_call: TRBJ2-3
cdr3_nt: TGTGCCAGCAGCCCCTATCCCGCTAATACGCAGTATTTT
cdr3_aa: CASSPYPANTQYF

v_call: TRBV2
clone_size: NA
d_call: NA
j_call: TRBJ1-5
cdr3_nt: TGTGCCAGCATAGGTGATACCCAGCCCCAGCATTTT
cdr3_aa: CASIGDTQPQHF

v_call: TRBV27
clone_size: NA
d_call: NA
j_call: TRBJ2-1
cdr3_nt: TGTGCCAGCAGTTTACTATCCGACAGTTACAATGAGCAGTTCTTC
cdr3_aa: CASSLLSDSYNEQFF

v_call: TRBV6-5
clone_size: few
d_call: NA
j_call: TRBJ2-2
cdr3_nt: TGTGCCAGCAGTTACGGGTGGACCGCTAACACCGGGGAGCTGTTTTTT
cdr3_aa: CASSYGWTANTGELFF

v_call: TRBV12-5
clone_size: NA
d_call: TRBD1
j_call: TRBJ1-5
cdr3_nt: TGTGCTAGTGTTAATTCTAATGACAGGGGGTTTAATCAGCCCCAGCATTTT
cdr3_aa: CASVNSNDRGFNQPQHF

v_call: TRBV5-4
clone_size: NA
d_call: NA
j_call: TRBJ2-6
cdr3_nt: TGTGCCAGCAGCTACGGACAATCTGGGGCCAACGTCCTGACTTTC
cdr3_aa: CASSYGQSGANVLTF

v_call: TRBV5-1
clone_size: NA
d_call: TRBD1
j_call: TRBJ2-1
cdr3_nt: TGCGCCAGCAGCTTGGGACAGGGTAAGAGTGAGCAGTTCTTC
cdr3_aa: CASSLGQGKSEQFF

v_call: TRBV29-1
clone_size: NA
d_call: NA
j_call: TRBJ1-2
cdr3_nt: TGCAGCGTTGGGGGGAGCTATGGCTACACCTTC
cdr3_aa: CSVGGSYGYTF

v_call: TRBV30
clone_size: NA
d_call: NA
j_call: TRBJ2-7
cdr3_nt: TGTGCCTGGGAACCAAAGTCAGGGCAGAGCGAGCAGTACTTC
cdr3_aa: CAWEPKSGQSEQYF

v_call: TRBV29-1
clone_size: NA
d_call: TRBD2
j_call: TRBJ2-7
cdr3_nt: TGCAGCGTGGAGACTAGCGGGGGGGCAAACGAGCAGTACTTC
cdr3_aa: CSVETSGGANEQYF

v_call: TRBV25-1
clone_size: NA
d_call: TRBD1
j_call: TRBJ1-6
cdr3_nt: TGTGCCAGCAGTTTACTAGCCGGGACAGGGGTGAATTCACCCCTCCACTTT
cdr3_aa: CASSLLAGTGVNSPLHF

v_call: TRBV2
clone_size: once
d_call: TRBD2
j_call: TRBJ2-3
cdr3_nt: TGTGCCAGCAGACGGGACTACGGAGGCTCAGATACGCAGTATTTT
cdr3_aa: CASRRDYGGSDTQYF

v_call: TRBV2
clone_size: NA
d_call: NA
j_call: TRBJ2-3
cdr3_nt: TGTGCCAGCAACCCGGATACGCAGTATTTT
cdr3_aa: CASNPDTQYF

v_call: TRBV27
clone_size: NA
d_call: NA
j_call: TRBJ1-2
cdr3_nt: TGTGCCAGCAGTCGGACCCAGTCCAAGGGCTACACCTTC
cdr3_aa: CASSRTQSKGYTF

v_call: TRBV30
clone_size: NA
d_call: TRBD2
j_call: TRBJ2-1
cdr3_nt: TGTGCCTGGAGTTCTGTCCGCGGGGGTTACGACAATGAGCAGTTCTTC
cdr3_aa: CAWSSVRGGYDNEQFF

v_call: TRBV9
clone_size: NA
d_call: NA
j_call: TRBJ1-3
cdr3_nt: TGTGCCAGCAGCGTAGGGGCAGGCTCTGGAAACACCATATATTTT
cdr3_aa: CASSVGAGSGNTIYF

v_call: TRBV29-1
clone_size: NA
d_call: TRBD2
j_call: TRBJ2-1
cdr3_nt: TGCGCGGGGGGGGAAAATGAGCAGTTCTTC
cdr3_aa: CAGGENEQFF

v_call: TRBV30
clone_size: NA
d_call: NA
j_call: TRBJ2-5
cdr3_nt: TGTGCCTGGATTGGGGGGTACCAAGAGACCCAGTACTTC
cdr3_aa: CAWIGGYQETQYF

v_call: TRBV4-2
clone_size: NA
d_call: TRBD1
j_call: TRBJ1-2
cdr3_nt: TGTGCCAGCAGCCAAGATCAGGGACAGGGCTATGGCTACACCTTC
cdr3_aa: CASSQDQGQGYGYTF

v_call: TRBV10-3
clone_size: NA
d_call: NA
j_call: TRBJ1-6
cdr3_nt: TGTGCCATAGGGACTCAAGGAGGCAATTCACCCCTCCACTTT
cdr3_aa: CAIGTQGGNSPLHF

v_call: TRBV6-6
clone_size: once
d_call: TRBD1
j_call: TRBJ2-2
cdr3_nt: TGTGCCAGCAGACCGGGACAGGTGACCGGGGAGCTGTTTTTT
cdr3_aa: CASRPGQVTGELFF

v_call: TRBV5-4
clone_size: NA
d_call: TRBD1
j_call: TRBJ2-2
cdr3_nt: TGTGCCAGCAGCTTTCTTGGTGGGACAGGGCCCGGGGAGCTGTTTTTT
cdr3_aa: CASSFLGGTGPGELFF

v_call: TRBV27
clone_size: NA
d_call: NA
j_call: TRBJ2-5
cdr3_nt: TGTGCCAGCAGTTTACGCCGGAGGGAGACCCAGTACTTC
cdr3_aa: CASSLRRRETQYF

v_call: TRBV7-2
clone_size: few
d_call: NA
j_call: TRBJ1-4
cdr3_nt: TGTGCCAGCAGGGTATATGGCACCTTTGGAAAACTGTTTTTT
cdr3_aa: CASRVYGTFGKLFF

v_call: TRBV11-2
clone_size: NA
d_call: TRBD1
j_call: TRBJ2-3
cdr3_nt: TGTGCCAGCAGCTTAGTGTCGGGACAGGCAGATACGCAGTATTTT
cdr3_aa: CASSLVSGQADTQYF

v_call: TRBV20-1
clone_size: once
d_call: NA
j_call: TRBJ1-2
cdr3_nt: TGCAGTGCTAGTGCAGTAGGGGGCTACACCTTC
cdr3_aa: CSASAVGGYTF

v_call: TRBV4-1
clone_size: few
d_call: NA
j_call: TRBJ1-5
cdr3_nt: TGCGCCAGCAGCCAAGATGCCGTCAAACAGCCCCAGCATTTT
cdr3_aa: CASSQDAVKQPQHF

v_call: TRBV29-1
clone_size: few
d_call: TRBD2
j_call: TRBJ2-5
cdr3_nt: TGCAGCGGAAACACTAGCGGGGGGGTCCAAGAGACCCAGTACTTC
cdr3_aa: CSGNTSGGVQETQYF

v_call: TRBV23-1
clone_size: NA
d_call: NA
j_call: TRBJ2-4
cdr3_nt: TGCGCCAGCAGTCAGGGTACCGCCGTCCCCCTAGCCAAAAACATTCAGTACTTC
cdr3_aa: CASSQGTAVPLAKNIQYF

v_call: TRBV29-1
clone_size: NA
d_call: NA
j_call: TRBJ2-7
cdr3_nt: TGCAGCGTTGGAACAGCCTCCTCCTACGAGCAGTACTTC
cdr3_aa: CSVGTASSYEQYF

v_call: TRBV30
clone_size: NA
d_call: TRBD1
j_call: TRBJ1-1
cdr3_nt: TGTGCCTGGAGTCACGGGACAGGGAACACTGAAGCTTTCTTT
cdr3_aa: CAWSHGTGNTEAFF

v_call: TRBV7-2
clone_size: NA
d_call: NA
j_call: TRBJ1-5
cdr3_nt: TGTGCCAGCAGCTTGGTTTCGCAGCCCCAGCATTTT
cdr3_aa: CASSLVSQPQHF